This is a list of T cell receptor beta chains from one sample in a study of blood T cell dynamics during melanoma immunotherapy. Libraries were prepared by immunoSEQ multiplex PCR; TCRdb keeps only in-frame clonotypes and omits some of them. The top ten hold over 9% of the sample, which has 25,000 to 35,000 clones, approximately 88% seen once. The sample in question was blood, obtained from a patient treated with checkpoint blockade. All receptors come from a human donor with melanoma. Each CDR3 is given with its conserved first and last residue.

V gene,CDR3 length,J gene,CDR3 protein
TRBV30,13,TRBJ2-7,CAWSVQGAYEQYF
TRBV6-5,14,TRBJ1-2,CASSIGREGGGYTF
TRBV5-4,14,TRBJ1-1,CASSFGGGNTEAFF
TRBV2,16,TRBJ1-5,CASSEEPGQGNQPQHF
TRBV6-1,14,TRBJ1-3,CASSVGNSGNTIYF
TRBV29-1,11,TRBJ2-1,CSVGGYNEQFF
TRBV10-3,12,TRBJ2-2,CAISRELLGLFF
TRBV5-4,13,TRBJ1-1,CASNVEQNTEAFF
TRBV15,21,TRBJ2-2,CATSRDVPTFFRGKNTGELFF
TRBV9,17,TRBJ1-3,CASSVGPGGDSGNTIYF
TRBV28,16,TRBJ2-1,CASSLPTGTRGSEQFF
TRBV5-8,15,TRBJ1-5,CASSLPGRSNQPQHF
TRBV6-1,14,TRBJ2-2,CASSLSGRTGELFF
TRBV5-1,13,TRBJ2-3,CASSLGGKDTQYF
TRBV9,17,TRBJ2-4,CASSVEGTGLAKNIQYF
TRBV6-6,13,TRBJ1-1,CASSYTPITEAFF
TRBV30,14,TRBJ2-1,CAWSVGAAYNEQFF
TRBV29-1,14,TRBJ1-1,CSVQVASGNTEAFF
TRBV28,11,-,CASSPDYEQYF
TRBV7-6,13,TRBJ2-3,CASRSSGANTQYF
TRBV5-1,14,TRBJ2-3,CASSLERSTDTQYF
TRBV7-9,14,TRBJ2-4,CASSSLDRKNIQYF
TRBV2,14,TRBJ1-1,CASSEDRVNTEAFF
TRBV7-9,15,TRBJ2-2,CASSSGQGNTGELFF
TRBV28,14,TRBJ2-7,CASSSRTGGREQYF
TRBV27,14,TRBJ2-5,CASSLNRNQETQYF
TRBV5-1,16,TRBJ2-2,CASSSLTPANTGELFF
TRBV11-1,13,TRBJ1-2,CASSLDPGDGYTF
TRBV21-1,15,TRBJ2-5,CASTSLAGGRETQYF
TRBV9,13,TRBJ1-4,CASSPGGQEKLFF
TRBV6-6,15,TRBJ1-2,CASSSPQTANYGYTF
TRBV19,14,TRBJ1-1,CASSIDSLRTEAFF
TRBV6-1,13,TRBJ1-3,CASSETGRNTIYF
TRBV9,13,TRBJ2-2,CASSVDDTGELFF
TRBV7-2,13,TRBJ1-1,CASSLAADRGAFF
TRBV2,15,TRBJ1-4,CASIMGTGIWEKLFF
TRBV19,14,TRBJ1-2,CASSTQGVGYGYTF
TRBV11-1,14,TRBJ1-1,CASAPHGGDAEAFF
TRBV18,16,TRBJ1-2,CASSRDWTVANYGYTF
TRBV27,15,TRBJ1-1,CASSSTRGQDARAFF
TRBV9,17,TRBJ2-3,CASSVATSWGGTDTQYF
TRBV7-2,17,TRBJ2-6,CASSLAPLISGANVLTF
TRBV11-2,14,TRBJ1-3,CASSSSRSGNTIYF
TRBV2,14,TRBJ2-3,CASSASQTTDTQYF
TRBV28,13,TRBJ2-7,CASSRDLSYEQYF
TRBV19,16,TRBJ2-2,CASSIPYRLNTGELFF
TRBV6-1,15,TRBJ1-2,CASTEFRTGEYGYTF
TRBV27,13,TRBJ1-1,CASSRRGGTEAFF
TRBV15,15,TRBJ1-3,CATSRDRGSGNTIYF
TRBV27,13,TRBJ1-5,CASSLSVRQPQHF
TRBV11-2,13,TRBJ1-1,CASSLGLRAEAFF
TRBV29-1,14,TRBJ2-1,CSVEAGLTHNEQFF
TRBV19,14,TRBJ1-2,CASKSRTVNYGYTF
TRBV2,14,TRBJ2-4,CASSSGVPKNIQYF